The next 9 T cell receptor beta chains were all read from a single sample in a study of OX40 agonist ivuxolimab in advanced cancers. Method: immunoSEQ multiplex PCR; TCRdb's copy keeps in-frame clones and lacks some. The repertoire holds approximately 79,000 clones, with over 70% as singletons. The sequences come from CD4+ or CD8+ T cells sorted from blood, collected in a trial of the OX40 agonist ivuxolimab. Receptors were obtained from an adult with an advanced solid tumor such as melanoma, head and neck, liver or kidney cancer.

About this clone: Other DNA sequences in this sample translate to the same CDR3. The V call is TRBV9, the J call TRBJ2-7, with TRBD2 as a possible D gene (6 bases). The germline V gene encodes CDR1 SGDLS and CDR2 YYNGEE. V gave up 2 bases and J gave up 0 bases, with 9 bases separating them. The CDR3 is made up of 14 amino acids. CDR3 region: CASSVGGSSYEQYF. CDR3 coding DNA: TGTGCCAGCAGCGTCGGGGGTAGCTCCTACGAGCAGTACTTC. The full variable domain, completed using reference TRBV9 and TRBJ2-7, is DSGVTQTPKHLITATGQRVTLRCSPRSGDLSVYWYQQSLDQGLQFLIQYYNGEERAKGNILERFSAQQFPDLHSELNLSSLELGDSALYFCASSVGGSSYEQYFGPGTRLTVT.

This clone was counted a few times. V is TRBV2 and J is TRBJ1-6; no firm D call. V lost 2 bases and J lost 10, with 18 bases in between. The CDR3 contains 16 residues. From germline, CDR1 is SNHLY and CDR2 FYNNEI. CDR3 coding DNA: TGTGCCAGCAGTGAATATGGCGGCTCGGGAGTCTCACCCCTCCACTTT. As protein: CASSEYGGSGVSPLHF.

The chain employs TRBV5-4 and TRBJ2-7, with 7 bases that match TRBD2. The CDR3 has 15 amino acids. Germline CDR1 SGHNT, CDR2 YYREEE (reference sequence). The V gene end was trimmed by 2 bases and the J gene end by 2 bases; junction bases not matched to a gene: 7. CDR3 in amino acids: CASSLPAGQAYEQYF. As DNA, the CDR3 is TGTGCCAGCAGCTTACCAGCGGGGCAGGCCTACGAGCAGTACTTC.

This clone was counted between two and nine times. The chain uses TRBV18 and TRBJ1-2, with 11 bases identical to TRBD1. Looked up from germline, CDR1 is KGHSH and CDR2 is LQKENI. The CDR3 totals 15 residues. Trimming removed 3 bases from V and 6 bases from J; junction bases left unmatched: 6. The CDR3 is CASSPGGTGGDGYTF. CDR3 coding DNA: TGTGCCAGCTCACCCGGCGGGACAGGGGGTGATGGCTACACCTTC.

The gene calls are TRBV12-5 and TRBJ1-1; 9 nucleotides align to TRBD1. Germline V lookup: CDR1 LGHNT, CDR2 FRNRAP. The junction had 9 bases not matched to a gene; V was cut back by 5 bases and J by 2 bases. There are 16 residues in the CDR3. CDR3 sequence: CASGPFRDRENTEAFF. Here the CDR3 DNA reads TGTGCTAGTGGTCCCTTCCGGGACAGGGAAAACACTGAAGCTTTCTTT.

The chain joins TRBV19 to TRBJ2-2, with D perhaps given as TRBD1 or TRBD2 (5 bases each). The CDR3 spans 15 residues. Germline loops: CDR1 LNHDA, CDR2 SQIVND (reference sequence). V was clipped by 10 bases and J by 6 bases, with 21 bases between them. CDR3 nucleotides: TGTGCCACTACTAGGACACCCTATAGGGCCGGGGAGCTGTTTTTT. It codes for CATTRTPYRAGELFF.

V is TRBV21-1 and J is TRBJ2-7; no DNA check was done on the table's D call, TRBD2. TRBV21-1 is flagged as a pseudogene. The length of the CDR3 is 18 residues. The CDR3 DNA reads TGTGCCAGCAGCAAAGTGGCTAGCGGGAGGGCCAATTACTACGAGCAGTACTTC. Its translation is CASSKVASGRANYYEQYF.

The chain links TRBV7-2 to TRBJ2-5; D gene unclear. Trimming stripped 5 bases from V and 0 bases from J, with 13 bases between. Germline CDR1 SGHTA, CDR2 FQGNSA. This CDR3 has 15 residues. CDR3 loop: CASSLGLSNQETQYF. The DNA of the CDR3 is TGTGCCAGCAGCCTAGGATTGAGCAACCAAGAGACCCAGTACTTC.

V usage is TRBV18 and J usage is TRBJ2-3, with TRBD2 identical over 8 bases. CDR3 length equals 14 residues. The germline gives CDR1 KGHSH, CDR2 LQKENI. The V and J ends lost 3 bases and 6 bases, in that order; junction bases with no gene match: 5. The CDR3 DNA follows: TGTGCCAGCTCACCTGGGACTAGTGGTGATACGCAGTATTTT. Encoded protein: CASSPGTSGDTQYF.